This T cell receptor beta chain was recovered during a study of molecular identifiers for immune sequencing clone quantification. The study, taken as a whole, reports: Clones that exceeded 20 RNA copies held over 98% of effector molecules, yet under 1% in naive cells. Because of identical TCR molecules sharing a barcode, sizes of highly expanded clones could be underestimated.

TCRdb redid the calling of the PCR reads with MiXCR, one entry per CDR3 protein. The sample has approximately 680,000 distinct CDR3 sequences, around 25% seen once; the top ten hold about 0.78%. J lost 5 bases, V lost 5 bases, and 4 bases had no gene match. Germline V lookup: CDR1 SQVTM, CDR2 ANQGSEA. The CDR3 length is 13 residues. This clonotype was picked up many times. Its cognate antigen is unknown. The source of this sequence is a human donor in good health. Some libraries in this study had Jurkat cell RNA spiked in. This chain connects TRBV29-1 to TRBJ1-1, with 11 bases lining up with TRBD1. The sequenced sample consisted of naive CD8+ T cells from blood, with Jurkat cell RNA spiked in. Subset in this sample: FACS-sorted CD8+CD4-CCR7+CD45RA+ naive T cells. The CDR3 region has the DNA TGCAGCGTTCGGACAGGGGGCGAAACTGAAGCTTTCTTT. Protein product: CSVRTGGETEAFF.